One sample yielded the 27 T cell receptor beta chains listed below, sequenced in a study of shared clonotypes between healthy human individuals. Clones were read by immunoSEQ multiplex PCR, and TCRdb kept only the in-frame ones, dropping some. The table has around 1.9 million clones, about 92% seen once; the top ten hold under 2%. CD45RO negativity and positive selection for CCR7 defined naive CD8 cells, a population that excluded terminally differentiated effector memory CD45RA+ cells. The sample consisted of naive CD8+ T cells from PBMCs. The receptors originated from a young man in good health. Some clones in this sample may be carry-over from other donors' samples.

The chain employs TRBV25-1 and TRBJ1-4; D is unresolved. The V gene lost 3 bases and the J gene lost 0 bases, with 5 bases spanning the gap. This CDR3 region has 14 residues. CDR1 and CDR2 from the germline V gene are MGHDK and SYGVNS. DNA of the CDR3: TGTGCCAGCAGTGATGGCGCAACTAATGAAAAACTGTTTTTT. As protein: CASSDGATNEKLFF.

The CDR3 nucleotides are TGTGCCAGCAGCGTGACTAGGGAAGAGACCCAGTACTTC. Translation gives CASSVTREETQYF. The V gene is TRBV9, the J gene TRBJ2-5, with D perhaps matching TRBD2 (6 bases). Germline V lookup: CDR1 SGDLS, CDR2 YYNGEE. V was shortened by 2 bases and J by 3 bases, with 8 bases between the two germline ends. The CDR3 is made up of 13 amino acids.

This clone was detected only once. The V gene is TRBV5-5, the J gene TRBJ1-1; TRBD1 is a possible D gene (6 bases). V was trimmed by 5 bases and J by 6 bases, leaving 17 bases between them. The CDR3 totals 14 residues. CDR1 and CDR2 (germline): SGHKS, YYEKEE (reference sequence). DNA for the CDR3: TGTGCCAGCAGTCTAGACAGACAGGCCTCTGAAGCTTTCTTT. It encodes CASSLDRQASEAFF.

Here the CDR3 DNA reads TGTGCCAGCAGCTCGACAGGGCCAGGTGTCCATGAGCAGTTCTTC. This codes for CASSSTGPGVHEQFF. The chain employs TRBV7-9 and TRBJ2-1; 7 bases align to TRBD1. The CDR3 is made up of 15 amino acids. V gave up 4 bases and J gave up 8 bases; unmatched junction bases: 11. Germline values: CDR1 SEHNR, CDR2 FQNEAQ (reference sequence).

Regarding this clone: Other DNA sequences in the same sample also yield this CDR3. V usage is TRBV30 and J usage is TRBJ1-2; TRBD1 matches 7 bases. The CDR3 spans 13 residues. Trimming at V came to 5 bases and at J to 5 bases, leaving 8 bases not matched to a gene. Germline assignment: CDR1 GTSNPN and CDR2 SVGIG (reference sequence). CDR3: CAWGIGGAYGYTF. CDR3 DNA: TGTGCCTGGGGCATAGGGGGCGCTTATGGCTACACCTTC.

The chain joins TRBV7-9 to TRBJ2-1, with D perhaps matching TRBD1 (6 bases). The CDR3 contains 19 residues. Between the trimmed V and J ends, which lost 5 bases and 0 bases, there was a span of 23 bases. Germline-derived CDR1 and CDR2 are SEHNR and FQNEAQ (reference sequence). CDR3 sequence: CASSQNQGTLTASYNEQFF. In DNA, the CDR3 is TGTGCCAGCAGCCAAAATCAGGGGACCCTCACAGCCTCCTACAATGAGCAGTTCTTC.

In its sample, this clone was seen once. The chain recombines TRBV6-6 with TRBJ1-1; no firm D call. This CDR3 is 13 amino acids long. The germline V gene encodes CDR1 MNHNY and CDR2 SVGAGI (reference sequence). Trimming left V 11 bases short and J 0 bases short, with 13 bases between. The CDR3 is CAAVAVMNTEAFF. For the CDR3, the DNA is TGTGCCGCCGTAGCCGTAATGAACACTGAAGCTTTCTTT.

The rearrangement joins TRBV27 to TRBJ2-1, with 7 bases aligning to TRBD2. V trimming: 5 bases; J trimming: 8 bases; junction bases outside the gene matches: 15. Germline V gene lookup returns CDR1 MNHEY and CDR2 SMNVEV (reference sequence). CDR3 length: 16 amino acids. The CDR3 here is CASSPLPPGGVDEQFF. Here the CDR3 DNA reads TGTGCCAGCAGTCCCCTCCCACCGGGGGGTGTGGATGAGCAGTTCTTC.

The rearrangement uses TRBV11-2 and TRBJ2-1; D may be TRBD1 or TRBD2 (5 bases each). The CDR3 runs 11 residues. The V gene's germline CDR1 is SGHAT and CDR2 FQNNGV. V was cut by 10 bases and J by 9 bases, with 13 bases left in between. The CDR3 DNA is TGTGCCATAGGGACCCCACGTGAGCAGTTCTTC. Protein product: CAIGTPREQFF.

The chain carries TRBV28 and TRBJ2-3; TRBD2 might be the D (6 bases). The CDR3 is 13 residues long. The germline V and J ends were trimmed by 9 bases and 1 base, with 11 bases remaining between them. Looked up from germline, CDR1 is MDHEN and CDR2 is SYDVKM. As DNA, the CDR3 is TGTGCCAGTAGGGGAGGCGGCACAGATACGCAGTATTTT. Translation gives CASRGGGTDTQYF.

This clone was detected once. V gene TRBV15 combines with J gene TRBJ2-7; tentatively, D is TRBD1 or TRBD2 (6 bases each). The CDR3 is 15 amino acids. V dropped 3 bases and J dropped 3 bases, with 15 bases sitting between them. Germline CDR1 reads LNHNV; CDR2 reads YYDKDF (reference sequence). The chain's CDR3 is CATSRRGAYRYEQYF. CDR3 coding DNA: TGTGCCACCAGCAGGAGGGGGGCTTACCGCTACGAGCAGTACTTC.

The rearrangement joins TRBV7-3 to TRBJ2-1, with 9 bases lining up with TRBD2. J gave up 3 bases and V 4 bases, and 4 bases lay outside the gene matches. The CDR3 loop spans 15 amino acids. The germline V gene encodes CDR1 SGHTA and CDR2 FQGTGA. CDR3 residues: CASSSSGNYYNEQFF. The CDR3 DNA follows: TGTGCCAGCAGCTCTAGCGGGAATTACTACAATGAGCAGTTCTTC.

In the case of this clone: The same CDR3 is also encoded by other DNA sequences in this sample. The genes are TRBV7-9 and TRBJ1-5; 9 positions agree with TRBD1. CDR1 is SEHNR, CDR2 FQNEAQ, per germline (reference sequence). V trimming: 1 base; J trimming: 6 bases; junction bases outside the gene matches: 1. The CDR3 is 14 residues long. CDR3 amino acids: CASSLGQGVQPQHF. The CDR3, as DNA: TGTGCCAGCAGCTTAGGACAGGGGGTTCAGCCCCAGCATTTT.

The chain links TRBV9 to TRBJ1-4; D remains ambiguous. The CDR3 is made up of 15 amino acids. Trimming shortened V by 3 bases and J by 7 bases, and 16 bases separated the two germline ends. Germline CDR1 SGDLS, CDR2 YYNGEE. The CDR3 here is CASSEEGTTGEKLFF. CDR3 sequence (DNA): TGTGCCAGCAGCGAGGAGGGCACGACGGGTGAAAAACTGTTTTTT. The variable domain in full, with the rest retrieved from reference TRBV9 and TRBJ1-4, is DSGVTQTPKHLITATGQRVTLRCSPRSGDLSVYWYQQSLDQGLQFLIQYYNGEERAKGNILERFSAQQFPDLHSELNLSSLELGDSALYFCASSEEGTTGEKLFFGSGTQLSVL.

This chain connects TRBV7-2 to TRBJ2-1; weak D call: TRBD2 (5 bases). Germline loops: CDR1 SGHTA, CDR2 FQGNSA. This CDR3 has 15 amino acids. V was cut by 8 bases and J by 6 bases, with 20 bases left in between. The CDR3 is CASSEGVYTVNEQFF. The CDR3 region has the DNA TGTGCCAGCTCCGAGGGTGTCTATACGGTCAATGAGCAGTTCTTC.

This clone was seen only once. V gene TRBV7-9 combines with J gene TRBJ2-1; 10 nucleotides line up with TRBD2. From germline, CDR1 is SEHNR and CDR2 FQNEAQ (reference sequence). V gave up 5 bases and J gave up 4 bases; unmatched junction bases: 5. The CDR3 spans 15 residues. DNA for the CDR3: TGTGCCAGCAGCACCACTAGCGGGGTTTACAATGAGCAGTTCTTC. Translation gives CASSTTSGVYNEQFF.

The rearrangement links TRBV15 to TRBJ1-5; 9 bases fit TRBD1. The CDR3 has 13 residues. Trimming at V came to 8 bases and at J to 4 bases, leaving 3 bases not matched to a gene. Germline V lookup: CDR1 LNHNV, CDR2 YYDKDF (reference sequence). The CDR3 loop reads CATRGTGNQPQHF. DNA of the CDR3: TGTGCCACCCGAGGGACAGGGAATCAGCCCCAGCATTTT. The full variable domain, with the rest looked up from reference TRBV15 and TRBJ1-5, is DAMVIQNPRYQVTQFGKPVTLSCSQTLNHNVMYWYQQKSSQAPKLLFHYYDKDFNNEADTPDNFQSRRPNTSFCFLDIRSPGLGDTAMYLCATRGTGNQPQHFGDGTRLSIL.

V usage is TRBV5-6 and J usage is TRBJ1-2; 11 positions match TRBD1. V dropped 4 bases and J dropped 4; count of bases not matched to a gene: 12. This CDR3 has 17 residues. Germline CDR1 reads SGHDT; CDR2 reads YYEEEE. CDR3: CASSQDRGLGSLYGYTF. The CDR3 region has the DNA TGTGCCAGCAGCCAGGACAGGGGGCTTGGGAGCCTCTATGGCTACACCTTC.

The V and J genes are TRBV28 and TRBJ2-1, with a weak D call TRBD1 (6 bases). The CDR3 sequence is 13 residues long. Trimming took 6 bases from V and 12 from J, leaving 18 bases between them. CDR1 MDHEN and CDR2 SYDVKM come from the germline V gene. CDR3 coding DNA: TGTGCCAGCAGACCCAAGAGGACAGTTGGGCAGTTCTTC. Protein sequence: CASRPKRTVGQFF.

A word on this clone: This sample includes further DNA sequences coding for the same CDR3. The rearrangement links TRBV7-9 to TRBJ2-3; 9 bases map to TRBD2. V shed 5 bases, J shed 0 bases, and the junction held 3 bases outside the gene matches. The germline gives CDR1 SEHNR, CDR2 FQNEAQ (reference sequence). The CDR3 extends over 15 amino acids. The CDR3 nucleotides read TGTGCCAGCAGCCCTAGCGGGATTAGCACAGATACGCAGTATTTT. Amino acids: CASSPSGISTDTQYF. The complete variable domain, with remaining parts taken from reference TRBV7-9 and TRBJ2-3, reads DTGVSQNPRHKITKRGQNVTFRCDPISEHNRLYWYRQTLGQGPEFLTYFQNEAQLEKSRLLSDRFSAERPKGSFSTLEIQRTEQGDSAMYLCASSPSGISTDTQYFGPGTRLTVL.

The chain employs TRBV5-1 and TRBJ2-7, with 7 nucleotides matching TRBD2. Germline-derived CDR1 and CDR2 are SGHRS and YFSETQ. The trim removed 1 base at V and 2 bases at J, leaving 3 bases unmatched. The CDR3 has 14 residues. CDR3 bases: TGCGCCAGCAGCTTGTACGCGGGAGCCTACGAGCAGTACTTC. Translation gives CASSLYAGAYEQYF.

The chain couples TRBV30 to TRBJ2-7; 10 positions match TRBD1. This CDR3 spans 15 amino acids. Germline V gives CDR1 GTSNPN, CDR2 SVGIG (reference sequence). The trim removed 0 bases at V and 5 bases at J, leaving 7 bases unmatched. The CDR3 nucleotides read TGTGCCTGGAGTGTAGGGACAGGGGTTTCCCACGAGCAGTACTTC. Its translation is CAWSVGTGVSHEQYF.

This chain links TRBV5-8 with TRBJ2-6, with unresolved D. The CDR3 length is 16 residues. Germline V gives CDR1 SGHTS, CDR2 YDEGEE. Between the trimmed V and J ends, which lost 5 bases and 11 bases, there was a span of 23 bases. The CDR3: CASSPNRNRLFDVLTF. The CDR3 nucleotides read TGTGCCAGCAGTCCTAATAGGAACAGACTGTTCGACGTCCTGACTTTC.

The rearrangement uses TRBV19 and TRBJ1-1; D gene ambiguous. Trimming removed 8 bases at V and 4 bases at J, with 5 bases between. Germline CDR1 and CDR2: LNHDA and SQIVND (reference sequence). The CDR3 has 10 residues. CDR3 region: CASYATEAFF. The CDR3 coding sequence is TGTGCCAGTTATGCCACTGAAGCTTTCTTT.

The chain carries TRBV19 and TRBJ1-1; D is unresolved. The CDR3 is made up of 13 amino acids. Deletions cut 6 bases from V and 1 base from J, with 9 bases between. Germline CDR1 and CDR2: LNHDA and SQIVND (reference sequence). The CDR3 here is CASSWRGNTEAFF. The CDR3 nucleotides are TGTGCCAGTAGCTGGCGGGGGAACACTGAAGCTTTCTTT.

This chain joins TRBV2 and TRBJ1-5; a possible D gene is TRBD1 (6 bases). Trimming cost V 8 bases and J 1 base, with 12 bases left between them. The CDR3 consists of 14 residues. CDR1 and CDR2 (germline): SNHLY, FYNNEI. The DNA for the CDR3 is TGTGCCAGCCGCGGGACAACCAGCAATCAGCCCCAGCATTTT. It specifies CASRGTTSNQPQHF.

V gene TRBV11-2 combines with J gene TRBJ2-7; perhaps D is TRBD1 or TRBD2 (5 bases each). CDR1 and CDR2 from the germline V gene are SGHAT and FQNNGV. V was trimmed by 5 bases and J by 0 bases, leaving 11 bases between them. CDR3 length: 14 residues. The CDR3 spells CASSLGTDSYEQYF. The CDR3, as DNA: TGTGCCAGCAGCCTCGGGACGGACTCCTACGAGCAGTACTTC.